Shown below are 9 T cell receptor beta chains from a single sample sequenced in a study of cytomegalovirus exposure and HLA in healthy donors. Clones were sequenced by immunoSEQ multiplex PCR, and TCRdb holds only the in-frame ones, with some missing. Here the sample spans around 350,000 clones, around 86% being singletons. Sequencing used PBMCs. Receptor source: a woman in her late teens or twenties in good health and CMV-seronegative.

V is TRBV27 and J is TRBJ1-5, with D perhaps TRBD1 (6 bases). CDR1 is MNHEY, CDR2 SMNVEV, per germline (reference sequence). The ends were cut back, 4 bases at V and 7 bases at J, with 11 bases in the middle. The CDR3 has 13 residues. For the CDR3, the DNA is TGTGCCAGCAGTTGGGGGGGCGGGCAGCCCCAGCATTTT. This codes for CASSWGGGQPQHF.

The gene calls are TRBV28 and TRBJ2-1; D gene unclear. CDR1 is MDHEN and CDR2 is SYDVKM in the germline V gene. V gave up 5 bases and J gave up 8 bases, with 16 bases separating them. This CDR3 is 14 amino acids long. In nucleotides, the CDR3 is TGTGCCAGCAGTCCTCTTAGCCCGACGGATGAGCAGTTCTTC. Protein sequence: CASSPLSPTDEQFF.

The chain links TRBV10-2 to TRBJ2-1, with a weak D call TRBD2 (5 bases). Between the trimmed V and J ends, which lost 5 bases and 3 bases, there was a span of 14 bases. Germline V CDR1 and CDR2: WSHSY, SAAADI. The CDR3 extends over 15 amino acids. The CDR3 nucleotides read TGCGCCAGCAGTCTAGCCGACTCAGACTACAATGAGCAGTTCTTC. Translating gives CASSLADSDYNEQFF.

The chain couples TRBV7-7 to TRBJ1-5, with a tentative D call TRBD1 (5 bases). CDR1 SSHAT and CDR2 FNYEAQ come from the germline V gene (reference sequence). The CDR3 sequence is 15 residues long. Trimming cost V 5 bases and J 2 bases, with 13 bases left between them. CDR3 protein: CASSGPGHGNQPQHF. DNA of the CDR3: TGTGCCAGCAGCGGGCCAGGACATGGCAATCAGCCCCAGCATTTT.

This clone has only one observation. This chain uses TRBV6-4 with TRBJ1-1; TRBD1 agrees at 8 bases. The trim removed 4 bases at V and 4 bases at J, leaving 8 bases unmatched. CDR1 and CDR2 from the germline V gene are MRHNA and SNTAGT. The CDR3 extends over 15 amino acids. CDR3: CASSAHRGSGTEAFF. DNA for the CDR3: TGTGCCAGCAGTGCTCACAGGGGGTCGGGCACTGAAGCTTTCTTT.

The chain has TRBV20-1 and TRBJ2-7; no definite D call. CDR3 length: 10 residues. V gave up 5 bases and J gave up 4 bases, with 6 bases separating them. CDR1 is DFQATT and CDR2 is SNEGSKA in the germline V gene (reference sequence). CDR3 nucleotides: TGCAGTGCTGGCATATACGAGCAGTACTTC. This gives the protein CSAGIYEQYF.

CDR3 protein: CASSTGGGGNQPQHF. The CDR3 DNA reads as TGTGCCAGCAGTACAGGGGGAGGGGGCAATCAGCCCCAGCATTTT. This chain joins TRBV2 and TRBJ1-5; TRBD1 matches at 8 bases. The J segment lost 2 bases and the V segment lost 5 bases, leaving 5 bases of the junction unmatched. Germline-derived CDR1 and CDR2 are SNHLY and FYNNEI. The CDR3 sequence is 15 residues long.

The chain is built from TRBV5-4 and TRBJ2-3; 8 nucleotides line up with TRBD1. Germline assignment: CDR1 SGHNT and CDR2 YYREEE (reference sequence). V lost 1 base and J lost 5; bases outside the gene matches: 6. The CDR3 runs 15 residues. In DNA form, the CDR3 reads TGTGCCAGCAGCTTGATGGGACAGGATTTAGATACGCAGTATTTT. Its translation is CASSLMGQDLDTQYF.

The CDR3 DNA reads as TGTGCCAGCAGTTTAGACAGGTTATCGACTGAAGCTTTCTTT. Residues: CASSLDRLSTEAFF. This rearrangement joins TRBV28 to TRBJ1-1, with D perhaps TRBD1 (6 bases). Trimming removed 2 bases from V and 5 bases from J, with 12 bases in between. The germline V gene has CDR1 MDHEN and CDR2 SYDVKM. The CDR3 has 14 residues.